The clone carrying this TCR beta chain was seen a handful of times. Clones were read by immunoSEQ multiplex PCR, and TCRdb kept only the in-frame ones, dropping some. In the table there are more than 200,000 clones, approximately 80% of which are singletons. This entry comes from a study of blood T cell repertoires in COVID-19. The germline V gene encodes CDR1 MNHEY and CDR2 SVGAGI. This CDR3 is 15 amino acids long. V shed 4 bases, J shed 5 bases, and the junction held 7 bases outside the gene matches. What was sequenced was peripheral blood. The TCR was taken from a man aged 40-49 years with acute or convalescent COVID-19. The chain uses TRBV6-5 and TRBJ2-3, with 9 bases lining up with TRBD2. The CDR3 coding sequence is TGTGCCAGCAGTTCAGAGGGACTAGCCGAAGATACGCAGTATTTT. Residues: CASSSEGLAEDTQYF.